This T cell receptor (beta chain) comes out of a study of T cell clonotyping in hematopoietic cell transplantation (dated by TCRdb to 2020 to 2022). About the study as a whole: A total of 110 to 150 blood samples were gathered in the study from 35 consecutive transplant recipients along with their related donors. Recruitment of patients was conducted between September 2015 and January 2017, and follow-up was continued until late 2020 or death.

Blood samples for TCR beta sequencing were provided by related transplant donors. Using Nuclei Lysis Solution, genomic DNA was extracted from unfractionated peripheral blood mononuclear cells that were either fresh or cryopreserved. The immunoSEQ assay, a bias-controlled multiplex PCR with V- and J-specific primers, was used to amplify TCR beta CDR3 regions from genomic DNA. A second PCR step added a proprietary barcode and Illumina adapter sequences to the CDR3 amplicons. An Illumina MiSeq instrument was used to sequence the CDR3 libraries. The paper's data handling went like this. immunoSEQ Analyzer 3.0 was used for export and quality control, with R Bioconductor and Immunarch used for downstream analyses. Only productive rearrangements within the normalized downsampled data set were used in the calculation of repertoire metrics. In the normalized cohort, clonotypes with more than 5 templates were defined as pathologically expanded. Repertoire diversity was measured with the Inverse Simpson Index. The non-normalized data set was used for CMV-specificity analyses so that all clonotypes could be captured. In TCRdb, the immuneACCESS table is reduced to in-frame sequences with V and J assigned. These tables do not hold every clone; where another copy was compared, an unresolved V gene accounts for under half, and the others remain unexplained. V and J calls and clone size come straight from that table; D and trimming were deduced from the DNA. The sample includes 4,500 to 5,000 clones, with around 91% observed a single time. The top ten clones comprise less than 5.5% of the sample.

The CDR3 numbers 14 residues from cysteine through phenylalanine. The only DNA kept is the CDR3, 42 bases in frame from the first base. The germline V gene encodes CDR1 SNHLY and CDR2 FYNNEI. Regarding this clone: There is no known antigen for this receptor. No base qualities exist here, and no much larger clone lies one base off it.

General findings and caveats noted by the study authors: Broader posttransplant TCR repertoire diversity was predicted by donor and pretransplant recipient Inverse Simpson Index values. After transplant, TCR diversity in recipients dropped, and pathologically expanded clonotypes climbed progressively between day 30 and day 180. Sample size was limited, and cells were not sorted, so CD4 and CD8 repertoire contributions could not be separated. Just a small fraction of recipient repertoires overlapped with donor repertoires, and more than 97% appeared de novo at the given depth.

Source material: peripheral blood mononuclear cells. The chain employs TRBV2 and TRBJ2-5; 7 bases in the middle match TRBD1. TRBJ2-7 matches the DNA end more closely, so the J call is doubtful. The receptor was derived from a man aged 40-55 years in good health. Some clones in this sample may be carry-over from other donors' samples. The CDR3 loop reads CASSQDRTSYEQYF. The sequenced DNA: TGTGCCAGCAGCCAGGACAGGACCTCCTACGAGCAGTACTTC.